The rows below give T cell receptor beta chains drawn from one sample of a study of blood T cells in healthy people across ages. TCRdb fed the 5' RACE reads into MiXCR, producing one record per CDR3 protein. The data contain 450,000 to 700,000 distinct CDR3 sequences, approximately 27% of them singletons. The source material was blood. The receptor set was obtained from a woman in her seventies in good health. CDR3s include the opening cysteine and the closing phenylalanine or tryptophan. Fields, in order: CDR3 DNA, CDR3 protein, J gene, clone size, D gene, V gene. D genes are given only for firm matches. The size of a clone is reported for some rows only, either as once, few or many, or as a class for expanded clones.

TGCGCCAGCAGCGTCTCGCGGGTCCAAGAGACCCAGTACTTC	CASSVSRVQETQYF	TRBJ2-5	few	-	TRBV5-1
TGTGCCAGCAGCTATCTGGAGACTAGCGGGGGGTTACAGTACTTC	CASSYLETSGGLQYF	TRBJ2-4	few	TRBD2	TRBV12-3/TRBV12-4
TGCAGTGCTATCATCCGGGACATAGGCCTCTACGAGCAGTACTTC	CSAIIRDIGLYEQYF	TRBJ2-7	-	-	TRBV20-1
TGTGCCAGCAGCGTTGGGGGGACATCCAACAATGAGCAGTTCTTC	CASSVGGTSNNEQFF	TRBJ2-1	-	-	TRBV9
TGTGCCAGCAGTTATAGCGCAGCTCAAGAGACCCAGTACTTC	CASSYSAAQETQYF	TRBJ2-5	-	-	TRBV6-2/TRBV6-3
TGTGCCATCAGTGACAGCCTCGGCAGTTACAATGAGCAGTTCTTC	CAISDSLGSYNEQFF	TRBJ2-1	few	-	TRBV10-3
TGTGCCAGCAGTTACCCCGGACAGTACGGGGCCAAAAACATTCAGTACTTC	CASSYPGQYGAKNIQYF	TRBJ2-4	-	-	TRBV6-2/TRBV6-3
TGTGCCAGCACTTACCGGGACAGCAATGGCTACACCTTC	CASTYRDSNGYTF	TRBJ1-2	few	TRBD1	TRBV12-3/TRBV12-4
TGTGCCAGCAGCCCCGGTGGGGACACAGATACGCAGTATTTT	CASSPGGDTDTQYF	TRBJ2-3	many	-	TRBV7-2
TGTGCCAGCAGTTCCAGTGCGAGTCACGGGACCCAGTACTTC	CASSSSASHGTQYF	TRBJ2-5	-	-	TRBV12-3/TRBV12-4
TGCGCCAGCAGTGGGGAAAGTAGGACTGAAGCTTTCTTT	CASSGESRTEAFF	TRBJ1-1	few	-	TRBV5-1
TGCGCCAGCAGCCAAGGACAGGGGCCCTACAATGAGCAGTTCTTC	CASSQGQGPYNEQFF	TRBJ2-1	many	TRBD1	TRBV4-3
TGTGCCAGCAGCCTCGTAGCGGGGGGACCTTCCTACAATGAGCAGTTCTTC	CASSLVAGGPSYNEQFF	TRBJ2-1	-	TRBD2	TRBV7-3
TGTGCCAGCAGTTATGACTGGGGGAGGAACGAGCAGTACTTC	CASSYDWGRNEQYF	TRBJ2-7	few	-	TRBV6-2/TRBV6-3
TGTGCCAGCTCACCACGGAGCCAGGGAATGACTGAAGCTTTCTTT	CASSPRSQGMTEAFF	TRBJ1-1	-	-	TRBV18
TGCGCCAGCAGCAGGGAAGTCGGCTATGGCTACACCTTC	CASSREVGYGYTF	TRBJ1-2	few	-	TRBV4-1
TGCAGTGCTAGAGAGGCGGGGAAGCGGGACAATGAGCAGTTCTTC	CSAREAGKRDNEQFF	TRBJ2-1	-	-	TRBV20-1
TGTGCCACCAGTGATCAAAGGACCACAGGTACGCAGTATTTT	CATSDQRTTGTQYF	TRBJ2-3	-	-	TRBV24-1